This T cell receptor (beta chain) was obtained from a study of human T cells and chemical hapten exposure (dated by TCRdb to about 2021). As for the study more broadly: For sensitization, 2% DPC in acetone was applied to a roughly 2 cm by roughly 2 cm area of upper inner arm skin. The mostly female patient cohort included alopecia areata with under or over 50% scalp involvement, alopecia totalis and alopecia universalis. Libraries were pooled for sequencing, and variation in per-sample TCR yields was attributed mainly to small differences in library volumes within the pool. Throughout the study period of 20 to 25 weeks, patients also received therapeutic DPC doses to the scalp every week. Patient blood was sampled pre-sensitization (week 0) and at 2, 6 and about 24 weeks after DPC sensitization. For TCR sequencing, blood came from 25 to 35 alopecia patients at anywhere from one to four time points (pre-sensitization, 2, 6 and 24 weeks). In alopecia patients, the study followed how the peripheral blood TCR repertoire changed in vivo over primary and secondary sensitization to diphenylcyclopropenone (DPC), a hapten. Patch testing was done on the upper back using Finn chambers containing 0.01% DPC, and results were scored after 6 days according to International Contact Dermatitis Research Group standards.

The sample's time point label is to be understood as: patch test 2, 6 weeks after DPC sensitization. What the treatment or condition label conveys for this sample: therapeutic diphenylcyclopropenone sensitization with weekly scalp DPC. Blood at each patch-test visit was drawn before the patch test was applied. To be eligible, patients had to be aged 18 to 70, diagnosed with alopecia and judged suitable for DPC therapy, while pregnant patients were excluded. Total RNA was extracted from unfractionated whole blood that had been collected in Tempus Blood RNA tubes. The library came from RACE. Sequencing was performed on a NextSeq 500. Library preparation attached unique molecular identifiers to individual cDNA molecules for quantitative, reproducible TCR counting. For every blood RNA sample, sequencing covered both the TCR alpha and TCR beta chains. In the paper's pipeline: Samples had a median of approximately 96,000 TCRs, with a range from 23,224 to 690,600. The Decombinator software suite was used to annotate V, J and CDR3 in the TCR reads. For the PS versus PT1 abundance plots, all samples were subsampled to the same number of TCRs (28,000). TCRs were defined as expanded if absent before sensitization and observed at least eight times at the 2-week time point. TCRdb reworked the public reads: Q25 trimming with fastp, MiXCR clone assembly, productive beta chains retained. Entries are consolidated by CDR3 protein sequence, retaining the most common genes and DNA. It is TCRdb's table, rather than the study itself, that gives the V and J calls and clone size. The sample table lists 90,000 to 110,000 distinct CDR3 sequences, roughly 10% of them with a count of one. Approximately 3% of the sample rests with the top ten.

What the study reported, not specific to this receptor: Patch test score was positively correlated with the number of PT1 expanded TCRs, with significance at thresholds 8, 16 and 32 but not at 4. Because every patient had alopecia, a presumed autoimmune disease, the patients' immune response might differ from that of healthy individuals. Expanded TCRs formed significantly more large CDR3 similarity clusters than pre-sensitization or healthy control sets, consistent with antigen-driven responses. DPC sensitization did not change the number of TCRs with a frequency above 1 in 1000, and there was no evidence of changes in global repertoire structure. After repeated subsampling, changes were observed in the strength of the expansion versus patch-test correlation and in the threshold at which the correlation became significant.

V is pared back by 1 base and J by 0 bases, with 6 bases lying between the germline termini. CDR1 and CDR2 are drawn from the germline V gene: SGHTA, FQGNSA. From its cysteine to its phenylalanine, the CDR3 spans 15 amino acids. The CDR3 DNA has 45 bases and is translated from base 1. This clonotype was recorded at least ten times. No antigen is known for it. No clone much larger than this one lies a single base away; base qualities are absent. This sample comprised whole blood, obtained in connection with sensitization to the hapten diphenylcyclopropenone (DPC). This TCR derives from a woman in her forties with alopecia areata. Some clones in this sample may be carry-over from other donors' samples. The chain couples TRBV7-2 to TRBJ1-4; no confident D gene assignment can be made. The CDR3 region: CASSLGSATNEKLFF. The DNA sequence is given as TGTGCCAGCAGCTTAGGCTCAGCAACTAATGAAAAACTGTTTTTT.